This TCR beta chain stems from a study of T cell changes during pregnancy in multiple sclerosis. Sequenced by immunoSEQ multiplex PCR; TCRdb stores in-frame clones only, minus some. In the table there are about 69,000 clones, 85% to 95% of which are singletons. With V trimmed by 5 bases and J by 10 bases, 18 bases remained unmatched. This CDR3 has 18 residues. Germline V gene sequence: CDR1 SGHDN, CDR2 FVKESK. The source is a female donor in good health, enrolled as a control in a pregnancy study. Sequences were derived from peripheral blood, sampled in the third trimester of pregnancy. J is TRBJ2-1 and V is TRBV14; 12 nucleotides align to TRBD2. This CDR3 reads CASSSERRASGRAREQFF. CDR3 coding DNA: TGTGCCAGCAGCTCCGAACGGAGGGCTAGCGGGAGGGCCAGGGAGCAGTTCTTC.